Below are 11 T cell receptor beta chains sequenced from a single sample in a study of T cell clones after liver transplantation. Repertoires were generated with immunoSEQ multiplex PCR, while TCRdb's copy carries only in-frame clones and drops some. The table has fewer than 110,000 clones, around 84% seen once; the top ten hold approximately 2.9%. The specimen comprised CD4+ T cells from blood, sampled 47 months after liver transplant. The receptor source for this set is a human patient who received a liver transplant. The graft donor may be the source of some T cells.

J is TRBJ2-3 and V is TRBV5-4, with 9 nucleotides matching TRBD2. Germline CDR1 is SGHNT and CDR2 is YYREEE (reference sequence). V trimming: 5 bases; J trimming: 8 bases; junction bases outside the gene matches: 9. The CDR3 covers 14 residues. The CDR3 sequence is CASRQRGALGTQYF. CDR3 coding DNA: TGTGCCAGCAGACAGCGGGGGGCCCTTGGTACGCAGTATTTT.

This sequence joins TRBV9 and TRBJ2-7, with 10 bases identical to TRBD1. The CDR3 sequence is 15 residues long. With 4 bases clipped from V and 1 base from J, the junction kept 5 bases outside the gene matches. Germline V gives CDR1 SGDLS, CDR2 YYNGEE. CDR3: CASSLGQGESYEQYF. CDR3 sequence (DNA): TGTGCCAGCAGCCTCGGACAGGGGGAGTCCTACGAGCAGTACTTC.

The chain joins TRBV4-1 to TRBJ2-2; 8 bases line up with TRBD1. This CDR3 has 17 amino acids. V lost 0 bases to trimming and J lost 5 bases; unmatched junction nucleotides: 8. CDR1 is MGHRA, CDR2 YSYEKL, per germline. CDR3 nucleotides: TGCGCCAGCAGCCAAGAAGAATGGACAGGGAGGACCGGGGAGCTGTTTTTT. Translated, it gives CASSQEEWTGRTGELFF.

This clone was counted only a few times. The V and J genes are TRBV4-1 and TRBJ1-5, with D tentatively TRBD1 (6 bases). Trimming stripped 0 bases from V and 6 bases from J, with 21 bases between. The CDR3 runs to 18 residues. CDR1 MGHRA and CDR2 YSYEKL come from the germline V gene. The chain's CDR3 is CASSQDPGAGALPQPQHF. In nucleotides, the CDR3 is TGCGCCAGCAGCCAAGATCCCGGCGCGGGGGCCCTCCCTCAGCCCCAGCATTTT.

The genes are TRBV18 and TRBJ1-5; unclear D gene. This CDR3 spans 13 amino acids. Trimming removed 6 bases from V and 4 bases from J, with 10 bases in between. Germline V gene lookup returns CDR1 KGHSH and CDR2 LQKENI. The CDR3 nucleotides read TGTGCCAGCTCCCAATCAGAGAATCAGCCCCAGCATTTT. Protein product: CASSQSENQPQHF.

The V call is TRBV28, the J call TRBJ2-5; D is unclear. The DNA end is more similar to TRBJ2-7, so the J call may be wrong. The CDR3 runs 14 residues. Germline CDR1 and CDR2: MDHEN and SYDVKM. CDR3 protein: CASSPGRRTYEQYF. The CDR3 nucleotides read TGTGCCAGCAGTCCCGGCAGGCGGACCTACGAGCAGTACTTC.

V and J are TRBV29-1 and TRBJ2-2; 10 bases match TRBD1. With V trimmed by 7 bases and J by 4 bases, 9 bases remained unmatched. The CDR3 extends over 15 amino acids. CDR1 and CDR2 (germline): SQVTM, ANQGSEA. The CDR3 region has the DNA TGCAGCGGCAAGACAGGGGGCGCGGGCACCGGGGAGCTGTTTTTT. It encodes CSGKTGGAGTGELFF.

The J gene is TRBJ1-5, the V gene TRBV19; tentative D call: TRBD1 (5 bases). Between the trimmed V and J ends, which lost 5 bases and 4 bases, there was a span of 12 bases. CDR1 and CDR2 (germline): LNHDA, SQIVND (reference sequence). This CDR3 has 14 residues. CDR3 bases: TGTGCCAGTAGTCTCGGGACGTCGAATCAGCCCCAGCATTTT. It translates to CASSLGTSNQPQHF.

The V and J genes are TRBV5-1 and TRBJ2-3; a possible D gene is TRBD2 (5 bases). Germline-derived CDR1 and CDR2 are SGHRS and YFSETQ. The CDR3 totals 14 residues. Trimming shortened V by 6 bases and J by 3 bases, and 14 bases separated the two germline ends. In DNA form, the CDR3 reads TGCGCCAGCAAAGACCCCGGGAAGACAGATACGCAGTATTTT. Its protein is CASKDPGKTDTQYF.

The chain has TRBV28 and TRBJ2-7; D not certain. The CDR3 is 13 residues long. Trimming took off 2 bases at V and 5 bases at J, with 10 bases between the two ends. Germline values: CDR1 MDHEN, CDR2 SYDVKM. The CDR3 DNA is TGTGCCAGCAGTTTACCGCCAACCCACGAGCAGTACTTC. Protein product: CASSLPPTHEQYF. Using reference TRBV28 and TRBJ2-7 for the parts outside the CDR3, the full variable domain is DVKVTQSSRYLVKRTGEKVFLECVQDMDHENMFWYRQDPGLGLRLIYFSYDVKMKEKGDIPEGYSVSREKKERFSLILESASTNQTSMYLCASSLPPTHEQYFGPGTRLTVT.

The table lists this clone with a count of one. The V call is TRBV4-1, the J call TRBJ1-3, with TRBD1 identical over 10 bases. J lost 1 base, V lost 3 bases, and 3 bases had no gene match. CDR3 length equals 16 residues. Looked up from germline, CDR1 is MGHRA and CDR2 is YSYEKL. Here the CDR3 reads CASSQDRGFSGNTIYF. DNA for the CDR3: TGCGCCAGCAGCCAGGACAGGGGGTTTTCTGGAAACACCATATATTTT.